This TCR beta chain was documented in a study of T cells after yellow fever vaccination. With V trimmed by 5 bases and J by 11 bases, 15 bases remained unmatched. The CDR3 spans 16 residues. Germline CDR1 SEHNR, CDR2 FQNEAQ (reference sequence). Whole-study findings and limits: A weaker secondary response peaked on day 5, the primary on day 15.

This clonotype was detected only a few times. The antigen is not known. TCRdb re-analysed the 5' RACE reads in MiXCR, keeping a single row per CDR3 protein. The sample contains a few hundred thousand distinct CDR3 sequences, 19% of which appear only once. The source material was PBMCs, sampled 15 days after the yellow fever booster vaccination. The receptor was derived from a man younger than 45 who received the YFV17D yellow fever vaccine. The chain employs TRBV7-9 and TRBJ1-1; TRBD1 aligns across 12 bases. CDR3 amino acids: CASSPGQGAPLWKAFF. CDR3 in DNA: TGTGCCAGCAGCCCGGGACAGGGGGCGCCTTTGTGGAAGGCTTTCTTT.